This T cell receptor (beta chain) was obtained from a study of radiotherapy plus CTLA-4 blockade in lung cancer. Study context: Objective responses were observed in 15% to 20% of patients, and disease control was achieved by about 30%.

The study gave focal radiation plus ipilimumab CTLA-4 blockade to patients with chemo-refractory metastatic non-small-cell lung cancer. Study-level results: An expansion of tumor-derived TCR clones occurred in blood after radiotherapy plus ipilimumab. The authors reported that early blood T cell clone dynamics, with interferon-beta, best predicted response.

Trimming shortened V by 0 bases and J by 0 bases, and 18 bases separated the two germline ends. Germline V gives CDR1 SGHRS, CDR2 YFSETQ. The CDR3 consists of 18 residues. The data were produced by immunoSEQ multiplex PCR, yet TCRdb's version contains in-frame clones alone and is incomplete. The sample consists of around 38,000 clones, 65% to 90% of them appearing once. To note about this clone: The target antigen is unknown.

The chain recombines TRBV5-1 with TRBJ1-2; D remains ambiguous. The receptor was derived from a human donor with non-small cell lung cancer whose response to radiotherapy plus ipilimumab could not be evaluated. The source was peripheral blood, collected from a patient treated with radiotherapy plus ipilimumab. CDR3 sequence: CASSLAGVPRPANYGYTF. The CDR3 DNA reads TGCGCCAGCAGCTTGGCCGGAGTGCCTCGCCCCGCTAACTATGGCTACACCTTC.